This TCR beta chain originates from a study of CD8+CD57+ T cells in acquired aplastic anemia. As for the study in general: Recorded DNA amounts for sorted CD4+ and CD8+ cells had an average of approximately 3 ug.

Study outcomes and limitations: Any difference that existed in CD8+ Simpson's diversity between patients and controls was not significant.

Of note for this clonotype: Antigen: not known.

Flow cytometry had shown expanded CD8+CD57+ cells in the patients chosen for sequencing. All participating patients were living with severe acquired aplastic anemia. There was no therapy given to any patient before the blood sampling took place. Genomic DNA was employed as the template in profiling TCR beta VDJ and CDR3. One entry per CDR3 protein, called by TCRdb with MiXCR from the reads. The sample comprises 130,000 or so distinct CDR3 sequences, about 40% of which are singletons, and around 2.7% rests with the top ten. The sequence was collected from a human donor with aplastic anemia. What was sequenced was sorted CD4+, CD8+, or CD8+CD57+ T cells (not recorded which) from PBMCs.

The DNA for the CDR3 is TGTGCCAGCAGCCAAACCGCAGGGGCCGATGGCTACACCTTC. As protein: CASSQTAGADGYTF. J is TRBJ1-2 and V is TRBV3-1, with D perhaps TRBD1 (6 bases). The V gene lost 2 bases and the J gene lost 6 bases, with 13 bases spanning the gap. Per germline, CDR1 LGHDT and CDR2 YNNKEL (reference sequence). The CDR3 is made up of 14 amino acids.